Shown below are 20 T cell receptor beta chains from a single sample sequenced in a study of T-cell reconstitution after alpha-beta-depleted transplantation in children. Construction of the TCRbeta library involved unique molecular identifiers. TCRdb re-called the PCR reads with MiXCR, one entry per CDR3 protein. The sample consists of over 300,000 distinct CDR3 sequences, about a tenth of them appearing once. The sample was PBMCs from the stem cell graft donor, taken from the stem cell graft. These receptors were collected from a human donor who donated a stem cell graft to a child with acute lymphoblastic leukemia.

This clonotype has at least ten counts. A read error may produce the germline difference seen at one junction end. This sequence joins TRBV7-7 and TRBJ2-1, with TRBD1 matching over 10 bases. The CDR3 length is 15 residues. CDR1 and CDR2 from the germline V gene are SSHAT and FNYEAQ (reference sequence). CDR3 coding DNA: TGTGCTAGCAGCGAAGGGACAGGGGAGGTGAATGAGCAGTTCTTC. Its protein product is CASSEGTGEVNEQFF.

The chain couples TRBV24-1 to TRBJ1-1; 9 bases fit TRBD1. V was pared by 1 base and J by 1 base, with 15 bases of the junction left unmatched. This CDR3 spans 20 amino acids. The germline V gene encodes CDR1 KGHDR and CDR2 SFDVKD. The CDR3 nucleotides read TGTGCCACCAGTGATTTCCGGGACAGGGTTTTTACGTGTAGGAACACTGAAGCTTTCTTT. Translating it yields CATSDFRDRVFTCRNTEAFF.

This clonotype was observed a few times. The chain joins TRBV28 to TRBJ2-4; D is unclear. The germline CDR1 and CDR2 sequences are MDHEN and SYDVKM. This CDR3 region has 15 residues. The V end lost 5 bases, the J end lost 6 bases, and 17 bases lay between the germline ends. CDR3 DNA: TGTGCCAGCAGTCACCGTCTGCATTTACGAAACATTCAGTACTTC. It specifies CASSHRLHLRNIQYF.

J is TRBJ2-7 and V is TRBV5-1; 9 positions match TRBD1. The J segment lost 4 bases and the V segment lost 4 bases, leaving 9 bases of the junction unmatched. CDR1 SGHRS and CDR2 YFSETQ come from the germline V gene. CDR3 length: 15 amino acids. CDR3 sequence (DNA): TGCGCCAGCAGCGTCGACAGGGGGGAGCCTTACGAGCAGTACTTC. Translating it yields CASSVDRGEPYEQYF.

This clonotype came up many times. V and J are TRBV3-1 and TRBJ2-7; 8 positions agree with TRBD1. Germline CDR1 reads LGHDT; CDR2 reads YNNKEL (reference sequence). With V trimmed by 3 bases and J by 1 base, 5 bases remained unmatched. The CDR3 contains 15 residues. This CDR3 reads CASSHRDRRSYEQYF. The CDR3 DNA reads TGTGCCAGCAGCCACCGGGACAGGCGTTCCTACGAGCAGTACTTC.

V and J are TRBV5-4 and TRBJ2-2, with TRBD2 as a possible D gene (6 bases). Germline V gene sequence: CDR1 SGHNT, CDR2 YYREEE (reference sequence). V was clipped by 2 bases and J by 3 bases, with 14 bases between them. CDR3 length equals 16 residues. The CDR3 loop reads CASSFKAGRHTGELFF. The CDR3 bases are TGTGCCAGCAGCTTTAAGGCGGGAAGGCACACCGGGGAGCTGTTTTTT. Complete variable domain (other parts from reference TRBV5-4 and TRBJ2-2): ETGVTQSPTHLIKTRGQQVTLRCSSQSGHNTVSWYQQALGQGPQFIFQYYREEENGRGNFPPRFSGLQFPNYSSELNVNALELDDSALYLCASSFKAGRHTGELFFGEGSRLTVL.

The genes are TRBV9 and TRBJ2-4; unclear D gene. V was trimmed by 4 bases and J by 3 bases, leaving 17 bases between them. The germline V gene encodes CDR1 SGDLS and CDR2 YYNGEE. The length of the CDR3 is 16 residues. For the CDR3, the DNA is TGTGCCAGCAGCCCACATTACAGTCTTGACAAAAACATTCAGTACTTC. Residues: CASSPHYSLDKNIQYF.

The gene calls are TRBV20-1 and TRBJ2-1; D possibly corresponds to TRBD2 (6 bases). V lost 6 bases, J lost 1 base, and 19 bases lay in between. Germline V gives CDR1 DFQATT, CDR2 SNEGSKA (reference sequence). CDR3 size: 16 residues. Here the CDR3 reads CSASRTGESSYNEQFF. The CDR3 DNA reads TGCAGTGCGTCTCGAACGGGGGAATCATCCTACAATGAGCAGTTCTTC.

Worth noting for this clonotype: This sequence may be a read error, since a much larger clone differs from it by one base. The V call is TRBV29-1, the J call TRBJ1-4; D may be TRBD1 (6 bases). V was cut by 4 bases and J by 8 bases, with 14 bases left in between. Germline-derived CDR1 and CDR2 are SQVTM and ANQGSEA. The CDR3 spans 13 residues. This CDR3 reads CSVVGGGGEKLFF. CDR3 in DNA: TGCAGCGTTGTCGGGGGGGGCGGGGAAAAACTGTTTTTT.

The chain employs TRBV4-2 and TRBJ2-7; D perhaps matches TRBD2 (5 bases). The CDR3 extends over 12 amino acids. Trimming cost V 4 bases and J 5 bases, with 9 bases left between them. Germline CDR1 and CDR2: LGHNA and YNFKEQ. CDR3 sequence: CASSPGVDEQYF. CDR3 in DNA: TGTGCCAGCAGCCCCGGGGTAGACGAGCAGTACTTC.

This clonotype was picked up a small number of times. The V and J genes are TRBV5-4 and TRBJ2-3; D is possibly TRBD2 (6 bases). Trimming cost V 0 bases and J 6 bases, with 17 bases left between them. The CDR3 extends over 16 amino acids. Germline loops: CDR1 SGHNT, CDR2 YYREEE (reference sequence). CDR3 sequence: CASSLASATFWDTQYF. CDR3 coding DNA: TGTGCCAGCAGCTTGGCTAGCGCAACCTTTTGGGATACGCAGTATTTT.

This clonotype was counted a few times. V and J are TRBV7-8 and TRBJ2-1; tentatively, D is TRBD1 or TRBD2 (5 bases each). The CDR3 loop spans 16 amino acids. Germline-derived CDR1 and CDR2 are SGHVS and FQNEAQ. Between the trimmed V and J ends, which lost 6 bases and 2 bases, there was a span of 17 bases. CDR3 nucleotides: TGTGCCAGCAGTTGGGGGTGGGTCCCGCCCTACAATGAGCAGTTCTTC. Encoded protein: CASSWGWVPPYNEQFF.

This clonotype has only a few counts. V and J are TRBV29-1 and TRBJ2-5; D gene unclear. The CDR3 is made up of 13 amino acids. V was clipped by 3 bases and J by 5 bases, with 13 bases between them. Per germline, CDR1 SQVTM and CDR2 ANQGSEA. The CDR3 is CSVEGSPWETQYF. CDR3 sequence (DNA): TGCAGCGTTGAGGGTTCCCCCTGGGAGACCCAGTACTTC.

This chain's CDR3 is CASSQVGGGQYEQYF. CDR3 nucleotides: TGCGCCAGCAGCCAAGTGGGCGGAGGCCAGTACGAGCAGTACTTC. The chain links TRBV4-1 to TRBJ2-7, with D tentatively TRBD2 (5 bases). The CDR3 has 15 residues. Trimming took off 1 base at V and 4 bases at J, with 14 bases between the two ends. Germline V gives CDR1 MGHRA, CDR2 YSYEKL.

The chain employs TRBV12-3 or TRBV12-4 and TRBJ1-1; D is unresolved. Trimming pared 3 bases from V and 6 bases from J, leaving 8 bases between. The CDR3 is 12 residues long. The CDR3 coding sequence is TGTGCCAGCAGTTTTGGTGGTTCTGAAGCTTTCTTT. Protein product: CASSFGGSEAFF.

The rearrangement links TRBV7-2 to TRBJ2-1, with 7 bases matching TRBD2. Germline CDR1 reads SGHTA; CDR2 reads FQGNSA. Trimming at V came to 0 bases and at J to 4 bases, leaving 6 bases not matched to a gene. This CDR3 region has 16 residues. The CDR3 DNA follows: TGTGCCAGCAGCTTAGCGCTAGCGGAGACTTACAATGAGCAGTTCTTC. Translated: CASSLALAETYNEQFF.

This clonotype was recorded at least ten times. The genes are TRBV10-3 and TRBJ2-1; 11 nucleotides line up with TRBD2. Trimming cost V 7 bases and J 4 bases; bases outside gene matches: 3. Looked up from germline, CDR1 is ENHRY and CDR2 is SYGVKD. The CDR3 length is 14 residues. The DNA of the CDR3 is TGTGCCATCACTGGGACTAGCGGTTACAATGAGCAGTTCTTC. It encodes CAITGTSGYNEQFF.

This clonotype occurred many times. The chain joins TRBV27 to TRBJ2-7; D might be TRBD1 (6 bases). This CDR3 is 15 amino acids long. The V end was cut by 2 bases, the J end by 7 bases, with 18 bases between. Germline assignment: CDR1 MNHEY and CDR2 SMNVEV (reference sequence). CDR3 sequence reads: CASSLKGDGLWEQYF. CDR3 DNA sequence: TGTGCCAGCAGTTTAAAGGGGGATGGTCTATGGGAGCAGTACTTC.

This clonotype showed up just a few times. The V and J genes are TRBV5-1 and TRBJ2-7, with TRBD2 identical over 7 bases. The germline V gene has CDR1 SGHRS and CDR2 YFSETQ. The CDR3 loop spans 15 amino acids. Trimming cost V 1 base and J 2 bases; bases outside gene matches: 6. The CDR3 is CASSLSAAGTYEQYF. CDR3 DNA sequence: TGCGCCAGCAGCTTGTCGGCAGCGGGAACCTACGAGCAGTACTTC.

This clonotype was picked up a small number of times. This chain uses TRBV28 with TRBJ1-5; TRBD1 aligns across 7 bases. V dropped 1 base and J dropped 3; count of bases not matched to a gene: 9. CDR1 is MDHEN and CDR2 is SYDVKM in the germline V gene. This CDR3 has 17 residues. In DNA form, the CDR3 reads TGTGCCAGCAGTTTATTTAAGACAGGGTTGGACAATCAGCCCCAGCATTTT. Protein: CASSLFKTGLDNQPQHF.